The 11 T cell receptor beta chains below were found in one sample sequenced in a study of shared clonotypes between healthy human individuals. Produced via immunoSEQ multiplex PCR; TCRdb's table is partial and in-frame only. Among a few million clones listed, just over 90% were seen once. Material for sequencing was naive CD4+ T cells from PBMCs. Described subset: CD45RA+ positively selected. The receptors come from a man between 18 and 29 years old in good health. Some clones in this sample may be carry-over from other donors' samples.

CDR3 loop: CASSFGDRVYEQYF. The DNA of the CDR3 is TGTGCCAGCAGTTTTGGAGACAGGGTCTACGAGCAGTACTTC. The V and J genes are TRBV28 and TRBJ2-7, with 7 bases lining up with TRBD1. V was clipped by 3 bases and J by 3 bases; unmatched bases: 5. This CDR3 spans 14 amino acids. Per the germline V gene, CDR1 is MDHEN and CDR2 is SYDVKM.

The chain uses TRBV6-1 and TRBJ2-7, with D maybe TRBD1 (6 bases). The CDR3 runs 15 residues. Germline CDR1 MNHNS, CDR2 SASEGT. Between the trimmed V and J ends, which lost 5 bases and 6 bases, there was a span of 20 bases. The CDR3 is CASSPQRTAGSEQYF. The CDR3 coding sequence is TGTGCCAGCAGTCCCCAACGGACAGCTGGGAGCGAGCAGTACTTC.

The chain employs TRBV5-1 and TRBJ1-1; D not resolved. Looked up from germline, CDR1 is SGHRS and CDR2 is YFSETQ. This CDR3 is 14 amino acids long. Between the trimmed V and J ends, which lost 0 bases and 0 bases, there was a span of 6 bases. Written as DNA, the CDR3 is TGCGCCAGCAGCTTGGCCCAATTGAACACTGAAGCTTTCTTT. Protein sequence: CASSLAQLNTEAFF.

CDR3 amino acids: CASSEAGLAGEQYF. Written as DNA, the CDR3 is TGTGCCAGCAGTGAAGCGGGACTAGCTGGCGAGCAGTACTTC. The chain joins TRBV2 to TRBJ2-5; 9 nucleotides match TRBD2. TRBJ2-7 matches the DNA end more closely, so the J call is doubtful. The length of the CDR3 is 14 residues. The germline V gene has CDR1 SNHLY and CDR2 FYNNEI.

The chain joins TRBV5-6 to TRBJ2-2, with D tentatively TRBD1 (5 bases). CDR1 is SGHDT, CDR2 YYEEEE, per germline. Deletions cut 4 bases from V and 1 base from J, with 20 bases between. The CDR3 is made up of 18 amino acids. CDR3 region: CASSLRWGGAGNTGELFF. Here the CDR3 DNA reads TGTGCCAGCAGCCTCCGGTGGGGCGGAGCCGGGAACACCGGGGAGCTGTTTTTT.

The chain has TRBV18 and TRBJ2-5; D may be TRBD2 (5 bases). CDR3 length: 13 amino acids. Germline V gene lookup returns CDR1 KGHSH and CDR2 LQKENI. The ends were cut back, 0 bases at V and 10 bases at J, with 12 bases in the middle. CDR3 protein: CASSPPASSDQYF. The DNA for the CDR3 is TGTGCCAGCTCACCACCGGCTAGCTCGGACCAGTACTTC.

The chain carries TRBV29-1 and TRBJ2-3; 7 bases agree with TRBD2. CDR1 is SQVTM and CDR2 is ANQGSEA in the germline V gene. V dropped 5 bases and J dropped 0; count of bases not matched to a gene: 11. CDR3 size: 16 residues. For the CDR3, the DNA is TGCAGCGTTACTTCACCGTTAGCGGGTAGCACAGATACGCAGTATTTT. It codes for CSVTSPLAGSTDTQYF.

The chain is built from TRBV28 and TRBJ2-7; no clear D. CDR1 is MDHEN and CDR2 is SYDVKM in the germline V gene. This CDR3 is built from 15 residues. Trimming removed 2 bases from V and 2 bases from J, with 13 bases in between. The CDR3 nucleotides read TGTGCCAGCAGTTTAAGCTCTCCAACAACCTACGAGCAGTACTTC. The encoded protein is CASSLSSPTTYEQYF.

Concerning this clone itself: The sample holds other DNA sequences that translate to the same CDR3. The CDR3 nucleotides read TGTGCCAGCAGAGAGGACAGGGTCTCCTACGAGCAGTACTTC. Translation gives CASREDRVSYEQYF. The chain links TRBV2 to TRBJ2-7; 8 bases line up with TRBD1. Germline V CDR1 and CDR2: SNHLY, FYNNEI. With 6 bases clipped from V and 0 bases from J, the junction kept 4 bases outside the gene matches. The CDR3 length is 14 residues.

The rearrangement uses TRBV15 and TRBJ2-3; TRBD1 aligns across 9 bases. The CDR3 length is 16 residues. The V segment lost 5 bases and the J segment 0 bases; nucleotides outside the gene matches: 6. Germline V gene sequence: CDR1 LNHNV, CDR2 YYDKDF (reference sequence). CDR3 nucleotide sequence: TGTGCCACCAGCCGGCGGACAGGGGCCAGCACAGATACGCAGTATTTT. It is translated as CATSRRTGASTDTQYF.

The CDR3 DNA reads as TGTGCCAGCAGTGAATCGGGGACAGGGGGCATTCAGCCCCAGCATTTT. Amino acid sequence: CASSESGTGGIQPQHF. The chain recombines TRBV28 with TRBJ1-5; 12 bases match TRBD1. Germline trimming cut 5 bases from V and 6 bases from J; bases unmatched to any gene: 8. CDR1 is MDHEN and CDR2 is SYDVKM in the germline V gene. CDR3 length equals 16 residues.